These 27 T cell receptor beta chains originate from one sample sequenced in a study of pediatric ulcerative colitis (dated by TCRdb to the late 2010s). Receptors were amplified or captured by the immunoSEQ multiplex PCR assay. This is the immuneACCESS table as TCRdb keeps it, with only in-frame sequences that have V and J called. A part of the clones is gone; compared with another copy, unresolved V genes explain less than half, and the rest is unexplained. In this sample the table shows about 60,000 clones, 87% of which occur a single time. The top ten hold about 1.5% of the sample. Sequenced sample: blood. Every receptor here comes from a boy under 18 who was a control in a study of pediatric ulcerative colitis.

Comment on this clone: No DNA is shown, since the ends of the CDR3 on it are uncertain; the CDR3 is the one TCRdb lists. The chain recombines TRBV11-2 with TRBJ1-1. The CDR3 length equals 13 residues, ends included. Germline values: CDR1 SGHAT, CDR2 FQNNGV. The CDR3: CASSTSGNTEAFF.

This rearrangement joins TRBV18 to TRBJ2-1; D not resolved. V gave up 3 bases and J gave up 3 bases, with 9 bases separating them. Germline lookup yields CDR1 KGHSH and CDR2 LQKENI. This CDR3 is 14 amino acids long. CDR3 DNA: TGTGCCAGCTCACCTTCCAACGGCTACAATGAGCAGTTCTTC. It yields the protein CASSPSNGYNEQFF.

The genes are TRBV18 and TRBJ2-5; D gene uncertain. Germline-derived CDR1 and CDR2 are KGHSH and LQKENI. This CDR3 spans 12 amino acids. V was pared by 1 base and J by 2 bases, with 2 bases between. The chain's CDR3 is CASSPLQETQYF. As DNA, the CDR3 is TGTGCCAGCTCACCACTACAAGAGACCCAGTACTTC.

This sequence joins TRBV6-1 and TRBJ1-5, with D perhaps TRBD1 (6 bases). The CDR3 is 15 residues long. Trimming shortened V by 1 base and J by 5 bases, and 12 bases separated the two germline ends. Germline V CDR1 and CDR2: MNHNS, SASEGT. The CDR3: CASSEGGGEDQPQHF. The DNA for the CDR3 is TGTGCCAGCAGTGAAGGGGGGGGCGAGGATCAGCCCCAGCATTTT.

The CDR3 reads CSANSGGELFF. CDR3 coding DNA: TGCAGTGCCAATTCGGGGGGGGAGCTGTTTTTT. The V call is TRBV20-1, the J call TRBJ2-2, with D possibly TRBD2 on 5 matching bases. The germline V and J ends were trimmed by 6 bases and 8 bases, with 10 bases remaining between them. Per the germline V gene, CDR1 is DFQATT and CDR2 is SNEGSKA (reference sequence). The CDR3 is made up of 11 amino acids.

This chain connects TRBV30 to TRBJ1-6; TRBD1 matches at 7 bases. This CDR3 region has 12 residues. CDR1 and CDR2 (germline): GTSNPN, SVGIG (reference sequence). The V and J ends lost 0 bases and 10 bases, in that order; junction bases with no gene match: 0. The chain's CDR3 is CAWSVQGSPLHF. The CDR3 DNA is TGTGCCTGGAGTGTACAGGGGTCACCCCTCCACTTT.

The chain recombines TRBV18 with TRBJ1-2; 7 nucleotides match TRBD1. Losses at the gene ends were 3 bases for V and 1 base for J; bases not matched to a gene: 11. This CDR3 has 17 residues. Germline loops: CDR1 KGHSH, CDR2 LQKENI. The CDR3 protein is CASSPTPQGDSNYGYTF. The CDR3 bases are TGTGCCAGCTCACCTACTCCGCAGGGGGACAGTAACTATGGCTACACCTTC.

This clone has a single count. This sequence joins TRBV7-3 and TRBJ2-1; 11 bases match TRBD2. J gave up 2 bases and V 4 bases, and 4 bases lay outside the gene matches. The CDR3 contains 16 residues. Germline V gives CDR1 SGHTA, CDR2 FQGTGA. CDR3 coding DNA: TGTGCCAGCAGCTCACTAGCGGGAGAGGCCTACAATGAGCAGTTCTTC. This codes for CASSSLAGEAYNEQFF.

CDR3 bases: TGTGCCAGCATGGGGGGCGCCCGGGGAAACATTCAGTACTTC. Residues: CASMGGARGNIQYF. The chain combines TRBV6-1 with TRBJ2-4; either TRBD1 or TRBD2 may supply D (6 bases each). Trimming removed 7 bases from V and 6 bases from J, with 16 bases in between. CDR3 size: 14 residues. The germline V gene encodes CDR1 MNHNS and CDR2 SASEGT.

This clone is labeled medium-sized. This CDR3 is also generated by other DNA sequences in the sample. CDR3 DNA sequence: TGTGCCAGCAGTGAAGCCGGACAGGGGGCGAATCAGCCCCAGCATTTT. It yields the protein CASSEAGQGANQPQHF. The chain carries TRBV2 and TRBJ1-5, with 11 bases fitting TRBD1. Germline loops: CDR1 SNHLY, CDR2 FYNNEI. Trimming removed 0 bases from V and 4 bases from J; junction bases left unmatched: 2. The CDR3 is 16 residues long.

The chain uses TRBV28 and TRBJ1-3, with D unresolved. Germline V lookup: CDR1 MDHEN, CDR2 SYDVKM. Trimming shortened V by 4 bases and J by 3 bases, and 16 bases separated the two germline ends. The CDR3 is made up of 16 amino acids. CDR3 region: CASSSPSAGSGNTIYF. The CDR3 DNA reads TGTGCCAGCAGTTCCCCCAGCGCAGGTAGTGGAAACACCATATATTTT. The complete variable domain, with remaining parts taken from reference TRBV28 and TRBJ1-3, reads DVKVTQSSRYLVKRTGEKVFLECVQDMDHENMFWYRQDPGLGLRLIYFSYDVKMKEKGDIPEGYSVSREKKERFSLILESASTNQTSMYLCASSSPSAGSGNTIYFGEGSWLTVV.

This clone has just one count. V gene TRBV19 combines with J gene TRBJ1-1; D ambiguous. Trimming removed 0 bases from V and 5 bases from J, with 10 bases in between. The CDR3 runs to 14 residues. The germline V gene has CDR1 LNHDA and CDR2 SQIVND (reference sequence). The DNA of the CDR3 is TGTGCCAGTAGTATAGATCAGGAGCGGACTGAAGCTTTCTTT. Translating it yields CASSIDQERTEAFF.

This clone turned up a few times. This sequence joins TRBV25-1 and TRBJ2-3; 9 bases map to TRBD1. This CDR3 region has 17 residues. Per germline, CDR1 MGHDK and CDR2 SYGVNS. V lost 4 bases and J lost 1; bases outside the gene matches: 9. The CDR3 nucleotides read TGTGCCAGCAGTGCCGACAGGGGGAAATCGGGCACAGATACGCAGTATTTT. It translates to CASSADRGKSGTDTQYF.

This chain links TRBV12-5 with TRBJ1-4; 7 positions agree with TRBD1. Germline V gene lookup returns CDR1 LGHNT and CDR2 FRNRAP. The ends lost 0 bases at V and 7 bases at J; junction bases unmatched: 8. The CDR3 length is 16 residues. The CDR3, as DNA: TGTGCTAGTGGTTTGGTTTACTCCGGGACAGTTGAAAAACTGTTTTTT. It yields the protein CASGLVYSGTVEKLFF.

The V call is TRBV6-1, the J call TRBJ2-1; possible D gene TRBD1, 5 bases. The ends were cut back, 4 bases at V and 3 bases at J, with 13 bases in the middle. Germline lookup yields CDR1 MNHNS and CDR2 SASEGT. The CDR3 has 15 residues. The CDR3: CASSGGRGFYNEQFF. CDR3 DNA: TGTGCCAGCAGTGGGGGAAGGGGATTCTACAATGAGCAGTTCTTC.

This rearrangement joins TRBV11-1 to TRBJ2-5; D remains ambiguous. Trimming cost V 7 bases and J 5 bases, with 17 bases left between them. Germline-derived CDR1 and CDR2 are SGHAT and FQDESV (reference sequence). This CDR3 has 14 residues. The CDR3 DNA is TGTGCCAGCACCACAAGGCCGGGCCAGGAGACCCAGTACTTC. It encodes CASTTRPGQETQYF. The full variable domain, rest sourced from reference TRBV11-1 and TRBJ2-5, is EAEVAQSPRYKITEKSQAVAFWCDPISGHATLYWYRQILGQGPELLVQFQDESVVDDSQLPKDRFSAERLKGVDSTLKIQPAELGDSAMYLCASTTRPGQETQYFGPGTRLLVL.

This chain links TRBV11-3 with TRBJ2-1, with TRBD2 matching 9 bases. This CDR3 has 16 residues. CDR1 is SGHNT, CDR2 YENEEA, per germline. V was pared by 5 bases and J by 6 bases, with 11 bases of the junction left unmatched. CDR3 coding DNA: TGTGCCAGCAGCCTTTCTTCGGCGGGGGGGTTCAATGAGCAGTTCTTC. This translates into CASSLSSAGGFNEQFF.

The chain has TRBV5-4 and TRBJ2-3, with D unclear. Germline CDR1 is SGHNT and CDR2 is YYREEE (reference sequence). Deletions cut 3 bases from V and 0 bases from J, with 8 bases between. This CDR3 comprises 14 residues. The CDR3 spells CASSSRVSTDTQYF. Written as DNA, the CDR3 is TGTGCCAGCAGCTCCCGGGTCAGCACAGATACGCAGTATTTT.

The V gene is TRBV28, the J gene TRBJ2-4, with D hard to call. Germline CDR1 and CDR2: MDHEN and SYDVKM. This CDR3 is 12 amino acids long. V lost 6 bases, J lost 9 bases, and 12 bases lay in between. CDR3 residues: CASSLGSIIQYF. CDR3 coding DNA: TGTGCCAGCAGCCTCGGATCAATCATTCAGTACTTC.

This chain uses TRBV25-1 with TRBJ1-1, with TRBD1 as a possible D gene (5 bases). CDR3 length: 14 residues. The germline CDR1 and CDR2 sequences are MGHDK and SYGVNS. Between the trimmed V and J ends, which lost 3 bases and 5 bases, there was a span of 13 bases. Here the CDR3 reads CASSDLGGRTEAFF. The CDR3 DNA is TGTGCCAGCAGTGACCTGGGGGGGAGGACTGAAGCTTTCTTT. The full variable domain, rest sourced from reference TRBV25-1 and TRBJ1-1, is EADIYQTPRYLVIGTGKKITLECSQTMGHDKMYWYQQDPGMELHLIHYSYGVNSTEKGDLSSESTVSRIRTEHFPLTLESARPSHTSQYLCASSDLGGRTEAFFGQGTRLTVV.

The sample holds a few counts of this clone. The chain employs TRBV6-5 and TRBJ2-3; 10 nucleotides agree with TRBD2. The CDR3 consists of 15 residues. In germline, CDR1 is MNHEY, CDR2 SVGAGI. V lost 5 bases and J lost 6; bases outside the gene matches: 8. The CDR3 nucleotides read TGTGCCAGCAGTAACAGCGGGGGGGTAGTGGATACGCAGTATTTT. Translation: CASSNSGGVVDTQYF.

This clone was counted between two and nine times. The gene calls are TRBV2 and TRBJ1-5, with D perhaps matching TRBD1 (6 bases). This CDR3 region has 12 residues. V shed 8 bases and J shed 7 bases, with 12 bases lying between them. Germline values: CDR1 SNHLY, CDR2 FYNNEI. CDR3 residues: CASWTQGQPQHF. CDR3 DNA: TGTGCCAGCTGGACACAGGGCCAGCCCCAGCATTTT.

Only a few counts were recorded for this clone. This rearrangement joins TRBV4-3 to TRBJ1-6; possible D gene TRBD1, 6 bases. Germline-derived CDR1 and CDR2 are LGHNA and YSLEER. This CDR3 is built from 14 residues. V lost 0 bases and J 7 bases, leaving 7 bases between the germline ends. This chain's CDR3 is CASSQDRGNSPLHF. The CDR3 region has the DNA TGCGCCAGCAGCCAAGATAGGGGGAATTCACCCCTCCACTTT.

The J gene is TRBJ1-1, the V gene TRBV11-2, with D uncertain. From germline, CDR1 is SGHAT and CDR2 FQNNGV. Deletions cut 1 base from V and 0 bases from J, with 12 bases between. The CDR3 contains 16 residues. The CDR3 coding sequence is TGTGCCAGCAGCTTAGTTTTGCGGGGTCTGAACACTGAAGCTTTCTTT. Residues: CASSLVLRGLNTEAFF.

The chain employs TRBV9 and TRBJ1-1, with a weak D call TRBD1 (5 bases). Germline loops: CDR1 SGDLS, CDR2 YYNGEE. The CDR3 spans 17 residues. V lost 4 bases and J 0 bases, leaving 19 bases between the germline ends. The CDR3 region is CASSPNPGPLMNTEAFF. The CDR3 nucleotides are TGTGCCAGCAGCCCGAACCCGGGACCGCTGATGAACACTGAAGCTTTCTTT.

The V and J genes are TRBV19 and TRBJ2-3, with 8 nucleotides matching TRBD1. Germline CDR1 and CDR2: LNHDA and SQIVND (reference sequence). After removal of 6 bases from V and 2 bases from J, the junction contained 4 bases not matched to a gene. CDR3 length equals 14 residues. The CDR3 is CASRQGAATDTQYF. The CDR3 coding sequence is TGTGCCAGTAGGCAGGGGGCTGCCACAGATACGCAGTATTTT.

This clone was observed once. V and J are TRBV25-1 and TRBJ2-7; tentatively, D is TRBD1 (5 bases). The germline V and J ends were trimmed by 0 bases and 2 bases, with 11 bases remaining between them. Looked up from germline, CDR1 is MGHDK and CDR2 is SYGVNS. The CDR3 runs 15 residues. The CDR3 coding sequence is TGTGCCAGCAGTGAATACAGGGATCCACCCTACGAGCAGTACTTC. Translation: CASSEYRDPPYEQYF.